This TCR beta chain was sequenced in a study of patients and donors after allogeneic stem cell transplantation. This clonotype was seen a handful of times. V was shortened by 7 bases and J by 0 bases, with 12 bases between the two germline ends. The length of the CDR3 is 14 residues. CDR1 and CDR2 from the germline V gene are MNHEY and SVGAGI. TCRdb re-called the RT-PCR reads with MiXCR, one entry per CDR3 protein. The data contain about 160,000 distinct CDR3 sequences, approximately 40% of them singletons. Sequencing was carried out using blood, either unsorted or a sorted T cell fraction (not recorded which). V usage is TRBV6-5 and J usage is TRBJ1-1, with D maybe TRBD1 (6 bases). This TCR was sampled from a human donor who was either an allogeneic HSCT recipient or a stem cell or donor lymphocyte infusion donor (not recorded which). It is not recorded whose cells these are; they may come from a transplant donor. The CDR3 is CASTPGDLNTEAFF. The CDR3 nucleotides are TGTGCCAGCACGCCAGGGGACCTGAACACTGAAGCTTTCTTT.